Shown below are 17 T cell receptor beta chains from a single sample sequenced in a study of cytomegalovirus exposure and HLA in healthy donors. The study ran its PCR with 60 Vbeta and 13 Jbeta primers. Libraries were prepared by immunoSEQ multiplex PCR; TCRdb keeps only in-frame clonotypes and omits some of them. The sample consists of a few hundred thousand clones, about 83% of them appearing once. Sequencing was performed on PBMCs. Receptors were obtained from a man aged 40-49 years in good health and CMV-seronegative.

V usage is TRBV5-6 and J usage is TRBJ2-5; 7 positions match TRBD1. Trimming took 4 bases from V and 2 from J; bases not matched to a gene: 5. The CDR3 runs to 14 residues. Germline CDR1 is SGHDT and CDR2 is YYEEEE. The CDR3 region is CASSPGTVQETQYF. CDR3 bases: TGTGCCAGCAGCCCCGGGACAGTTCAAGAGACCCAGTACTTC.

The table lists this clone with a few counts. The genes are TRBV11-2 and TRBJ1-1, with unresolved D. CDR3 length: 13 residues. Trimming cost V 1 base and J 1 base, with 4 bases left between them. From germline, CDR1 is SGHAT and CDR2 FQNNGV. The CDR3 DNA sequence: TGTGCCAGCAGCTTAGCCGGGAACACTGAAGCTTTCTTT. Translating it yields CASSLAGNTEAFF. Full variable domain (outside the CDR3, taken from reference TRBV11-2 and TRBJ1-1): EAGVAQSPRYKIIEKRQSVAFWCNPISGHATLYWYQQILGQGPKLLIQFQNNGVVDDSQLPKDRFSAERLKGVDSTLKIQPAKLEDSAVYLCASSLAGNTEAFFGQGTRLTVV.

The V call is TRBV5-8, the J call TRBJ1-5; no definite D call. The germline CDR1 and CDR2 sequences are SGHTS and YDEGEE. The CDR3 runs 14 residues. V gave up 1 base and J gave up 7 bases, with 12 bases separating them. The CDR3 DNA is TGTGCCAGCAGCTTGCTTCGGTCAGGACAGCCCCAGCATTTT. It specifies CASSLLRSGQPQHF.

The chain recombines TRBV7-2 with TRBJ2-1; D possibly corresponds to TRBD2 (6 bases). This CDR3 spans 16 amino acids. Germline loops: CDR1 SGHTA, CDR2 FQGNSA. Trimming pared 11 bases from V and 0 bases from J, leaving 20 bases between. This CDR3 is CAEAAEGRGSYNEQFF. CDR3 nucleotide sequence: TGTGCCGAAGCAGCCGAGGGGCGGGGCTCCTACAATGAGCAGTTCTTC. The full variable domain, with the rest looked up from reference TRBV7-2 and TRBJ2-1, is GAGVSQSPSNKVTEKGKDVELRCDPISGHTALYWYRQSLGQGLEFLIYFQGNSAPDKSGLPSDRFSAERTGGSVSTLTIQRTQQEDSAVYLCAEAAEGRGSYNEQFFGPGTRLTVL.

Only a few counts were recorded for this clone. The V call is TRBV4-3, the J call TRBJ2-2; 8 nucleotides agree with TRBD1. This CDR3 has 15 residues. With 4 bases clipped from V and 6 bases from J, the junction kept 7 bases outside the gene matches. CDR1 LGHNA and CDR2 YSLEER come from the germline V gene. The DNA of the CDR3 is TGCGCCAGCAGCCTAGCAGGGGGCTGGGCCGGGGAGCTGTTTTTT. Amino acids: CASSLAGGWAGELFF.

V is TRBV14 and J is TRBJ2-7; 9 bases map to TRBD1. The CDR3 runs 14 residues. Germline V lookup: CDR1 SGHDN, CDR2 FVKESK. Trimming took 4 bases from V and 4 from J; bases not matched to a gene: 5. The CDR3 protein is CASSPGQGEYEQYF. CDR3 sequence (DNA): TGTGCCAGCAGCCCGGGACAGGGTGAATACGAGCAGTACTTC.

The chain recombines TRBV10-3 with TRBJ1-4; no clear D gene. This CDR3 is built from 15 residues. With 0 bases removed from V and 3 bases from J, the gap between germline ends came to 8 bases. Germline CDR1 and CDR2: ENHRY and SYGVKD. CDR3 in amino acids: CAISESSRANEKLFF. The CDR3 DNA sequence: TGTGCCATCAGTGAGTCGTCCCGGGCTAATGAAAAACTGTTTTTT.

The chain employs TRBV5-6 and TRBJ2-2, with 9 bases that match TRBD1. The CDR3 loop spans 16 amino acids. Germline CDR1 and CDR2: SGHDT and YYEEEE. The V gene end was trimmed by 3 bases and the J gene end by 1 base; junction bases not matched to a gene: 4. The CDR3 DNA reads TGTGCCAGCAGCTCTCCGGGACAGGGGAACACCGGGGAGCTGTTTTTT. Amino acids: CASSSPGQGNTGELFF.

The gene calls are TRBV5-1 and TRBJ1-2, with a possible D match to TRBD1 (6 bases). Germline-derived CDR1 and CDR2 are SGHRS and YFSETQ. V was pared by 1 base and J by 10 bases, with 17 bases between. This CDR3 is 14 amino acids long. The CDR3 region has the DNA TGCGCCAGCAGCTTGAAGGACAGCGGATCCGACTACACCTTC. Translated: CASSLKDSGSDYTF.

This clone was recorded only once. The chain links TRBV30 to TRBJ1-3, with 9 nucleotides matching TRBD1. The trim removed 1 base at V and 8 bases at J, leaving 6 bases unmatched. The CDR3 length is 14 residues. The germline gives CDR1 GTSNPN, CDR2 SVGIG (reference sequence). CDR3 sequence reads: CAWSEPGQGYTIYF. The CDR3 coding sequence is TGTGCCTGGAGTGAACCGGGACAGGGATACACCATATATTTT.

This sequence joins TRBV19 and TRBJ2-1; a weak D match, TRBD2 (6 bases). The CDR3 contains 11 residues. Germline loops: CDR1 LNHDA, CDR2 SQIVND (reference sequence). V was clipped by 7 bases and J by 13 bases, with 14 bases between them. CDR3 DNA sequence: TGTGCCAGTATCCTGGGAGGATCCCAGTTCTTC. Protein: CASILGGSQFF.

This chain's CDR3 is CASKFGTVDNEQFF. The CDR3 nucleotides are TGTGCCAGCAAATTCGGGACAGTTGACAATGAGCAGTTCTTC. This sequence joins TRBV2 and TRBJ2-1, with 7 nucleotides matching TRBD1. Unmatched junction bases numbered 8, after V lost 7 bases and J lost 5 bases. Germline V gene data show CDR1 as SNHLY and CDR2 as FYNNEI. This CDR3 has 14 residues.

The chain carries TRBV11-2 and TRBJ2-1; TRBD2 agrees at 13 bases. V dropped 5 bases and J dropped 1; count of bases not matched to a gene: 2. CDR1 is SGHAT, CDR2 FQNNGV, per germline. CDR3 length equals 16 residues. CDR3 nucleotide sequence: TGTGCCAGCAGCCCGACTAGCGGGGGGTCCTACAATGAGCAGTTCTTC. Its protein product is CASSPTSGGSYNEQFF.

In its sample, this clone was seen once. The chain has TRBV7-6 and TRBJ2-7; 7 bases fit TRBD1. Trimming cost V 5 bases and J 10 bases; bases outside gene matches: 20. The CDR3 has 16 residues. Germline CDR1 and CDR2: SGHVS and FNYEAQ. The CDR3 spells CASSPFPPDRVSTQYF. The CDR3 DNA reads TGTGCCAGCAGCCCCTTCCCTCCTGACAGGGTTTCCACCCAGTACTTC.

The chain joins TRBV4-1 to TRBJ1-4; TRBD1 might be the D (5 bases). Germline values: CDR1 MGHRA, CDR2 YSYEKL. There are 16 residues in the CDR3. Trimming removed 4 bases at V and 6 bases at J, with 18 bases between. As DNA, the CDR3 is TGCGCCAGCAGCCCTCTTGGGGCCGGAGGGTATGAAAAACTGTTTTTT. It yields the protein CASSPLGAGGYEKLFF.

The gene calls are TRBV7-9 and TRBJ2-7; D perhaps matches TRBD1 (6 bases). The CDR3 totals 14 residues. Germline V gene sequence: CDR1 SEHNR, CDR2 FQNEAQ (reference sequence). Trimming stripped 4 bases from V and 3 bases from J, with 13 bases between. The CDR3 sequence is CASSYSGTFYEQYF. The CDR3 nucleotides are TGTGCCAGCAGCTATTCCGGGACATTCTACGAGCAGTACTTC.

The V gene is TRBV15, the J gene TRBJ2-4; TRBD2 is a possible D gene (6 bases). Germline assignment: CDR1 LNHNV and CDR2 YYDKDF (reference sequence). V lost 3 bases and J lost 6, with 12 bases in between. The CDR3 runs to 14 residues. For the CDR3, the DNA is TGTGCCACCAGCAGTGCGGGGCGCGGAAACATTCAGTACTTC. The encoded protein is CATSSAGRGNIQYF.